This record concerns one T cell receptor beta chain sequence. Its antigen is not identified. TCRdb analysed the 5' RACE reads with MiXCR anew, one entry per CDR3 protein. The sample lists about 560,000 distinct CDR3 sequences; roughly 20% were seen once. The data derive from a study of T-cell memory formation after mild COVID-19. The overall study: TCR clusters showed largely donor specificity. Study outcomes and limitations: Memory from before infection featured some responding clones, which suggests cross-reactive memory joined. Later expanders leaned CD4+, whereas day 15 to 85 contracting clones were balanced CD4/CD8.

The germline gives CDR1 LGHDT, CDR2 YNNKEL (reference sequence). J gave up 0 bases and V 0 bases, and 8 bases lay outside the gene matches. The CDR3 has 18 amino acids. V gene TRBV3-1 combines with J gene TRBJ2-5; 9 nucleotides line up with TRBD2. The sample comprised PBMCs or a T cell subset sorted from them (not recorded which). This clonotype originated in an adult woman who had mild COVID-19 (a few samples of this study predate the infection). Cell type and time point are not known. The CDR3 sequence is CASSQDRALAGNQETQYF. DNA for the CDR3: TGTGCCAGCAGCCAAGATCGGGCGCTAGCGGGGAACCAAGAGACCCAGTACTTC.